The 22 T cell receptor beta chains presented below share a single source sample, sequenced in a study of OX40 agonist ivuxolimab in advanced cancers. The table came from immunoSEQ multiplex PCR; TCRdb's copy has only in-frame clones and leaves some out. Of 70,000 or so clones listed, roughly 90% are singletons. The sequencing used CD4+ or CD8+ T cells sorted from blood, collected in a trial of the OX40 agonist ivuxolimab. Receptors were obtained from an adult with an advanced solid tumor such as melanoma, head and neck, liver or kidney cancer.

The table lists this clone with a count of one. The V gene is TRBV11-2, the J gene TRBJ2-7, with D perhaps TRBD1 (6 bases). The CDR3 consists of 15 residues. V shed 5 bases and J shed 2 bases, with 16 bases lying between them. Germline V lookup: CDR1 SGHAT, CDR2 FQNNGV. The CDR3 DNA is TGTGCCAGCAGCCAACAGGGTCCTCACCCCTACGAGCAGTACTTC. It encodes CASSQQGPHPYEQYF.

V is TRBV5-6 and J is TRBJ2-5, with D possibly matching TRBD1 (7 bases). The V end was cut by 2 bases, the J end by 2 bases, with 16 bases between. Germline lookup yields CDR1 SGHDT and CDR2 YYEEEE. This CDR3 is built from 16 residues. The CDR3 DNA is TGTGCCAGCAGCTTCAGGGGGGCCAAGAAACAAGAGACCCAGTACTTC. It specifies CASSFRGAKKQETQYF. The full variable domain, in which reference TRBV5-6 and TRBJ2-5 provide the parts outside the CDR3, is DAGVTQSPTHLIKTRGQQVTLRCSPKSGHDTVSWYQQALGQGPQFIFQYYEEEERQRGNFPDRFSGHQFPNYSSELNVNALLLGDSALYLCASSFRGAKKQETQYFGPGTRLLVL.

This clone was seen a handful of times. V gene TRBV21-1 combines with J gene TRBJ2-7; the D call TRBD1 from the table was never checked on the DNA. TRBV21-1 is recorded as a pseudogene. There are 15 residues in the CDR3. CDR3 residues: CASSKGRQGAYEQYF. The CDR3 DNA reads as TGTGCCAGCAGCAAAGGAAGGCAGGGCGCCTACGAGCAGTACTTC.

The rearrangement links TRBV10-3 to TRBJ2-1; the match to TRBD1 covers 7 bases. From germline, CDR1 is ENHRY and CDR2 SYGVKD. This CDR3 has 16 amino acids. After removal of 0 bases from V and 3 bases from J, the junction contained 5 bases not matched to a gene. The DNA for the CDR3 is TGTGCCATCAGTGAGTCTGGAGCAGGGGGCTACAATGAGCAGTTCTTC. Its protein is CAISESGAGGYNEQFF.

The chain carries TRBV5-1 and TRBJ2-7, with 9 bases matching TRBD1. This CDR3 contains 15 residues. Germline CDR1 is SGHRS and CDR2 is YFSETQ. V trimming: 4 bases; J trimming: 5 bases; junction bases outside the gene matches: 10. The CDR3 DNA follows: TGCGCCAGCAGCCTCCGTGGGACAGGGCGTAACGAGCAGTACTTC. As protein: CASSLRGTGRNEQYF.

CDR3 nucleotide sequence: TGTGCCAGCAGCTTACAAGGGACAGGGGGTAGCGAGCAGTACTTC. Its translation: CASSLQGTGGSEQYF. V gene TRBV5-4 combines with J gene TRBJ2-7; 11 nucleotides line up with TRBD1. Germline CDR1 and CDR2: SGHNT and YYREEE (reference sequence). After removal of 2 bases from V and 6 bases from J, the junction contained 7 bases not matched to a gene. CDR3 length equals 15 residues.

CDR3 loop: CASSPTGGESETQYF. The CDR3 bases are TGTGCCAGCAGCCCCACAGGGGGCGAATCAGAGACCCAGTACTTC. The chain is built from TRBV7-3 and TRBJ2-5, with 9 positions matching TRBD1. The J segment lost 4 bases and the V segment lost 5 bases, leaving 8 bases of the junction unmatched. The CDR3 contains 15 residues. CDR1 SGHTA and CDR2 FQGTGA come from the germline V gene.

The chain joins TRBV11-3 to TRBJ2-7, with 8 bases aligning to TRBD2. Trimming took 6 bases from V and 2 from J; bases not matched to a gene: 3. The CDR3 covers 13 residues. In germline, CDR1 is SGHNT, CDR2 YENEEA. The CDR3 reads CASRGAGAYEQYF. CDR3 DNA: TGTGCCAGCAGGGGAGCGGGAGCCTACGAGCAGTACTTC.

This chain uses TRBV9 with TRBJ1-1; 7 nucleotides align to TRBD1. The junction had 10 bases not matched to a gene; V was cut back by 4 bases and J by 1 base. The CDR3 consists of 16 residues. CDR1 is SGDLS and CDR2 is YYNGEE in the germline V gene. The CDR3 protein is CASSSPAGGANTEAFF. The CDR3 nucleotides read TGTGCCAGCAGCTCCCCGGCAGGGGGGGCGAACACTGAAGCTTTCTTT.

The chain links TRBV7-8 to TRBJ1-1; D is undetermined. The CDR3 loop spans 17 amino acids. V gave up 5 bases and J gave up 4 bases, with 23 bases separating them. Germline CDR1 and CDR2: SGHVS and FQNEAQ. For the CDR3, the DNA is TGTGCCAGCAGCCACAAGGGTGGAAGGAAAGCTGGCACTGAAGCTTTCTTT. Amino acids: CASSHKGGRKAGTEAFF.

V and J are TRBV5-6 and TRBJ1-4, with TRBD1 matching over 9 bases. Germline V gives CDR1 SGHDT, CDR2 YYEEEE. V shed 2 bases and J 8 bases; nucleotides not matched to a gene: 7. The CDR3 covers 15 residues. CDR3 protein: CASSFIGTGPEKLFF. Here the CDR3 DNA reads TGTGCCAGCAGCTTTATTGGGACAGGGCCCGAAAAACTGTTTTTT.

Notes on this clone: This CDR3 fails to terminate in the conserved phenylalanine or tryptophan, so it likely reflects a read error. The DNA is left out, because the CDR3 cannot be placed on it with certainty; the CDR3 is given as TCRdb lists it. The V and J genes are TRBV11-2 and TRBJ2-7; the table's TRBD1 call for D was not verified on the DNA. Ends included, the CDR3 has 12 residues. Germline V CDR1 and CDR2: SGHAT, FQNNGV. The CDR3 sequence is CASSPWTGYVSY.

This clone showed up just a few times. V gene TRBV28 combines with J gene TRBJ1-5, with unresolved D. CDR1 and CDR2 from the germline V gene are MDHEN and SYDVKM. The CDR3 runs 14 residues. V was clipped by 5 bases and J by 0 bases, with 8 bases between them. The DNA of the CDR3 is TGTGCCAGCAGTGGCGCACTTAGCAATCAGCCCCAGCATTTT. Translated: CASSGALSNQPQHF.

The rearrangement links TRBV19 to TRBJ2-1; D is uncertain. Trimming took 8 bases from V and 6 from J, leaving 11 bases between them. From germline, CDR1 is LNHDA and CDR2 SQIVND (reference sequence). The CDR3 length is 12 residues. CDR3 residues: CASQTDLNEQFF. The CDR3 DNA follows: TGTGCCAGTCAGACCGATCTCAATGAGCAGTTCTTC.

This chain links TRBV19 with TRBJ1-2; D gene uncertain. Per the germline V gene, CDR1 is LNHDA and CDR2 is SQIVND (reference sequence). V lost 4 bases, J lost 8 bases, and 17 bases lay in between. This CDR3 region has 14 residues. The DNA of the CDR3 is TGTGCCAGTAGTAAAGACATTGGGGTGAGGGGCTACACCTTC. As protein: CASSKDIGVRGYTF.

The V gene is TRBV2, the J gene TRBJ2-3, with TRBD1 as a possible D gene (6 bases). This CDR3 is built from 17 residues. Per the germline V gene, CDR1 is SNHLY and CDR2 is FYNNEI. V was trimmed by 2 bases and J by 0 bases, leaving 15 bases between them. CDR3 nucleotide sequence: TGTGCCAGCAGTGAACATCTCCTAGGGGGTAGCACAGATACGCAGTATTTT. This sequence encodes CASSEHLLGGSTDTQYF. Variable domain in full (rest from reference TRBV2 and TRBJ2-3): EPEVTQTPSHQVTQMGQEVILRCVPISNHLYFYWYRQILGQKVEFLVSFYNNEISEKSEIFDDQFSVERPDGSNFTLKIRSTKLEDSAMYFCASSEHLLGGSTDTQYFGPGTRLTVL.

The chain carries TRBV30 and TRBJ2-3; no clear D. The germline CDR1 and CDR2 sequences are GTSNPN and SVGIG (reference sequence). This CDR3 comprises 10 residues. V dropped 3 bases and J dropped 8 bases, with 6 bases sitting between them. The CDR3 sequence is CAWSVGTQYF. As DNA, the CDR3 is TGTGCCTGGAGCGTTGGTACGCAGTATTTT.

This chain connects TRBV7-9 to TRBJ2-2, with D hard to call. V was shortened by 5 bases and J by 4 bases, with 11 bases between the two germline ends. This CDR3 is built from 14 residues. CDR1 and CDR2 (germline): SEHNR, FQNEAQ (reference sequence). The CDR3 DNA sequence: TGTGCCAGCAGCCCTGGGGTGAGCACCGGGGAGCTGTTTTTT. Protein product: CASSPGVSTGELFF.

V usage is TRBV5-6 and J usage is TRBJ1-5, with 7 bases matching TRBD1. Per the germline V gene, CDR1 is SGHDT and CDR2 is YYEEEE. The CDR3 sequence is 15 residues long. The V gene end was trimmed by 0 bases and the J gene end by 6 bases; junction bases not matched to a gene: 6. The CDR3 reads CASSLGQGKGQPQHF. The CDR3 region has the DNA TGTGCCAGCAGCTTGGGACAGGGTAAAGGTCAGCCCCAGCATTTT. Together with reference TRBV5-6 and TRBJ1-5, the CDR3 gives the full variable domain: DAGVTQSPTHLIKTRGQQVTLRCSPKSGHDTVSWYQQALGQGPQFIFQYYEEEERQRGNFPDRFSGHQFPNYSSELNVNALLLGDSALYLCASSLGQGKGQPQHFGDGTRLSIL.

This chain uses TRBV5-4 with TRBJ2-5; 9 nucleotides line up with TRBD1. This CDR3 is built from 14 residues. Germline V gives CDR1 SGHNT, CDR2 YYREEE (reference sequence). Germline trimming cut 1 base from V and 7 bases from J; bases unmatched to any gene: 5. In DNA form, the CDR3 reads TGTGCCAGCAGCTTGTCGAGACAGGGGGTGACCCAGTACTTC. Translated, it gives CASSLSRQGVTQYF.

The genes are TRBV2 and TRBJ2-7; D not certain. Germline CDR1 reads SNHLY; CDR2 reads FYNNEI. The CDR3 covers 14 residues. V lost 7 bases and J lost 2, with 15 bases in between. The CDR3 DNA is TGTGCCAGCAAAGTCAGCCCACGGACCTACGAGCAGTACTTC. Translating gives CASKVSPRTYEQYF.

This chain uses TRBV4-1 with TRBJ2-5; D is possibly TRBD1 (6 bases). Trimming stripped 0 bases from V and 5 bases from J, with 16 bases between. Germline CDR1 MGHRA, CDR2 YSYEKL. This CDR3 comprises 16 residues. CDR3 nucleotide sequence: TGCGCCAGCAGCCAAGATCCCCCACAGGGTTTGGAGACCCAGTACTTC. Translation gives CASSQDPPQGLETQYF.